The entry below gives a single TCR beta chain sequence along with its context. As yet, its antigen is unknown. This specimen comes from a study of shared clonotypes between healthy human individuals. Broader study findings: Shared clonotypes across all four donors exceeded non-shared ones in generation probability. Naive CD4 clonotype sharing across four donors was 4% to 5%.

This CDR3 comprises 14 residues. Germline CDR1 and CDR2: SGHRS and YFSETQ. Trimming pared 8 bases from V and 5 bases from J, leaving 19 bases between. The method was immunoSEQ multiplex PCR; TCRdb's version includes in-frame clones alone and lacks a portion of them. The sample contains roughly 2 million clones, 90% to 96% of which appear only once. The chain combines TRBV5-1 with TRBJ2-5; D unresolved. Input material: naive CD4+ T cells sorted from blood. Stated subset: CD45RA+ positively selected. The receptor's source is a man younger than 30 in good health. The CDR3 here is CASKNPAEAETQYF. The CDR3 nucleotides are TGCGCCAGTAAGAACCCGGCTGAGGCGGAGACCCAGTACTTC. The full variable domain, its missing parts supplied by reference TRBV5-1 and TRBJ2-5, is KAGVTQTPRYLIKTRGQQVTLSCSPISGHRSVSWYQQTPGQGLQFLFEYFSETQRNKGNFPGRFSGRQFSNSRSEMNVSTLELGDSALYLCASKNPAEAETQYFGPGTRLLVL.